The following is a T cell receptor beta chain sequence with its context. This clonotype occurred many times. Its antigen is still unknown. The record has no base qualities; no much larger clone is one base away. These data originate in a study of read filtering for tumor transcriptome and immune sequencing (dated by TCRdb to about 2020). Notes on the research overall: The cohort consisted of some 16 male and approximately 15 female patients, with a mean age of 65.9 years and an age range of roughly 45 to 80. By revised international staging, about 8 patients were R-ISS I, some 16 were R-ISS II and roughly 7 were R-ISS III. Whole-transcriptome libraries were prepared with the TruSeq RNA Access Library Prep Kit after DNase treatment. Per sample, about 4.05 to 10.27 million TCR-region mapped reads were obtained with IR-seq, compared with only about 80 to 1,400 with RNA-seq. The study compared TCR repertoires from targeted immune repertoire sequencing and bulk whole-transcriptome sequencing run on the same bone marrow samples. One main goal was a read-filtering strategy for immune repertoire data, in particular deciding whether clonotypes backed by only one read should be removed. Points the paper makes about the study in general: In IR-seq, approximately 82% of clonotypes but about 4% of total reads were represented by single-read clonotypes, whereas in RNA-seq, around three quarters of clonotypes and more than 40% of reads were represented by single-read clonotypes. The sorted CD138-negative fraction was a mixed bone marrow immune population, not purified T cells. IR-seq captured clonotypes at much higher depth and more reliably than RNA-seq, and smaller IR-seq throughput sufficed to identify most shared clonotypes. When single-read clonotypes were removed, the proportions of shared clonotypes in IR-seq and RNA-seq correlated more strongly.

Each patient had bone marrow sampled at the time of active disease. Isolation of bone marrow mononuclear cells was performed by Ficoll-Hypaque density gradient centrifugation. To remove myeloma plasma cells, the cells were labeled with CD138 magnetic microbeads on a MACS separator, and CD138-negative cells were then collected by negative selection. Flow cytometry on an Attune NxT with CD138 antibodies was used to check the purity of the isolated cells. Total RNA was extracted with TRIzol reagent and quantified with a NanoDrop spectrophotometer. Paired RNA-seq and IR-seq were performed on each patient's CD138-negative bone marrow sample. Reading from cysteine to phenylalanine, the CDR3 counts 16 amino acids. Solely the CDR3 DNA is kept, with 48 bases framed from the first base. V is cut back by 3 bases and J by 3 bases, with 6 bases in the junction unmatched. According to the germline V gene (reference sequence), CDR1 reads LNHDA and CDR2 reads SQIVND.

The Immunoverse kit was used to build TCR libraries from about 430 ng RNA, with molecular barcoded adaptors covering alpha/delta and beta/gamma chains. TCR library preparation was performed with the same RNA that was used for transcriptome sequencing. An Illumina HiSeq 4000 with 2 x 150 cycles was used to sequence the TCR libraries. In the paper's pipeline: With MiXCR, TCR reads were aligned to human V, D, J and C references and assembled into CDR3 clonotypes, with quality filtering and error correction included. The tcR package in R was used for analysis of clonotype counts and gene usage diversity. Raw mapping reads were checked after the RNA-seq reads had been mapped by STAR aligner version 2.5.3a onto the human GRCh37 genome. To test how sequencing depth affects detected clonotypes, IR-seq fastq files were randomly downsampled with Seqtk 1.3. The public reads were quality trimmed at Q25 with fastp and then assembled into clones with MiXCR by TCRdb, keeping productive beta chains. Under each unique CDR3 protein, matching rows form one entry showing the most common genes and DNA. The V and J calls shown here were made by TCRdb, not taken from the authors' results. Within this sample are about 57,000 distinct CDR3 sequences, with 20% to 25% of them counted one time only. The top ten hold 17% of the sample.

This receptor was identified in a donor at least 40 years old with multiple myeloma. The chain is assembled from TRBV19 and TRBJ2-1; TRBD2 agrees with 9 junctional bases. Sequencing was done on a sample of a population of CD138-negative cells sorted from bone marrow. The sample's cell subset or site label, decoded: bone marrow mononuclear cells depleted of CD138+ plasma/myeloma cells by negative magnetic selection. The encoded CDR3 is CASSIGSSGIYNEQFF. The nucleotide sequence is TGTGCCAGTAGTATCGGGTCTAGCGGGATCTACAATGAGCAGTTCTTC.